The 24 T cell receptor beta chains listed next were all sequenced from one sample in a study of radiotherapy plus CTLA-4 blockade in lung cancer. Some clones are missing from TCRdb's copy, which holds only in-frame ones; the method was immunoSEQ multiplex PCR. The sample lists roughly 100,000 clones, approximately 87% occurring once. The sequences come from peripheral blood, collected from a patient treated with radiotherapy plus ipilimumab. Receptor source: a human donor with non-small cell lung cancer that progressed on radiotherapy plus ipilimumab. Some clones in this sample may be carry-over from other donors' samples.

J is TRBJ2-7 and V is TRBV7-2; 9 bases line up with TRBD1. This CDR3 is built from 15 residues. The trim removed 6 bases at V and 4 bases at J, leaving 10 bases unmatched. Germline V lookup: CDR1 SGHTA, CDR2 FQGNSA. The CDR3 protein is CASRSPGQGPYEQYF. The CDR3 nucleotides read TGTGCCAGCAGGTCGCCGGGACAGGGACCTTACGAGCAGTACTTC.

In this sample, this clone turned up a few times. The chain is built from TRBV5-8 and TRBJ2-3; D is uncertain. The V gene's germline CDR1 is SGHTS and CDR2 YDEGEE. Trimming removed 2 bases from V and 4 bases from J, with 11 bases in between. The CDR3 sequence is 14 residues long. CDR3 in DNA: TGTGCCAGCAGCTTAATAGCAGGTTCAGATACGCAGTATTTT. This codes for CASSLIAGSDTQYF.

In this sample, this clone turned up once. V gene TRBV5-6 combines with J gene TRBJ2-3, with 10 bases aligning to TRBD2. The V segment lost 0 bases and the J segment 1 base; nucleotides outside the gene matches: 5. This CDR3 spans 17 amino acids. Germline loops: CDR1 SGHDT, CDR2 YYEEEE. For the CDR3, the DNA is TGTGCCAGCAGCTTGGTGATGACTAGCGGGCGCACAGATACGCAGTATTTT. Its protein product is CASSLVMTSGRTDTQYF.

The CDR3 loop is CSVEGGDPSGANVLTF. In DNA, the CDR3 is TGCAGCGTTGAGGGCGGAGACCCCTCTGGGGCCAACGTCCTGACTTTC. The J gene is TRBJ2-6, the V gene TRBV29-1; D remains ambiguous. V was shortened by 3 bases and J by 0 bases, with 12 bases between the two germline ends. The CDR3 runs to 16 residues. Germline V gives CDR1 SQVTM, CDR2 ANQGSEA.

Turning to this clone: The junction shows a germline mismatch at one end, possibly a read error. The rearrangement links TRBV7-3 to TRBJ1-6; TRBD1 matches at 8 bases. Germline V lookup: CDR1 SGHTA, CDR2 FQGTGA. CDR3 length: 15 amino acids. In DNA form, the CDR3 reads TGTGCCAGCAGCCTAACAGGGGGTTATAATTCACCCCTCCACTTT. Amino acid sequence: CASSLTGGYNSPLHF. The full variable domain, rest sourced from reference TRBV7-3 and TRBJ1-6, is GAGVSQTPSNKVTEKGKYVELRCDPISGHTALYWYRQSLGQGPEFLIYFQGTGAADDSGLPNDRFFAVRPEGSVSTLKIQRTERGDSAVYLCASSLTGGYNSPLHFGNGTRLTVT.

The chain combines TRBV4-3 with TRBJ2-7, with D possibly TRBD1 on 6 matching bases. Deletions cut 7 bases from V and 1 base from J, with 17 bases between. The CDR3 runs to 15 residues. In germline, CDR1 is LGHNA, CDR2 YSLEER. CDR3 DNA: TGCGCCAGCAAAGGGGTCTGGGGGCCATCCTACGAGCAGTACTTC. This encodes CASKGVWGPSYEQYF.

This chain joins TRBV30 and TRBJ1-5; D gene unclear. V lost 2 bases to trimming and J lost 4 bases, with 9 bases between them. The CDR3 sequence is 13 residues long. Germline-derived CDR1 and CDR2 are GTSNPN and SVGIG (reference sequence). The CDR3, as DNA: TGTGCCTGGAGTTCAGATCGGAATCAGCCCCAGCATTTT. Its protein is CAWSSDRNQPQHF.

The chain uses TRBV5-4 and TRBJ1-1; 8 nucleotides agree with TRBD1. Germline V gives CDR1 SGHNT, CDR2 YYREEE (reference sequence). Trimming took 5 bases from V and 5 from J; bases not matched to a gene: 5. The CDR3 spans 13 residues. CDR3: CASSMDRVTEAFF. CDR3 bases: TGTGCCAGCAGTATGGACAGGGTAACTGAAGCTTTCTTT.

The chain couples TRBV7-8 to TRBJ1-1; D unresolved. Germline lookup yields CDR1 SGHVS and CDR2 FQNEAQ. This CDR3 contains 14 residues. With 4 bases removed from V and 4 bases from J, the gap between germline ends came to 13 bases. CDR3 sequence reads: CASSSPYGSTEAFF. CDR3 nucleotides: TGTGCCAGCAGCTCCCCTTACGGGTCCACTGAAGCTTTCTTT.

The V call is TRBV25-1, the J call TRBJ2-5; 8 nucleotides align to TRBD1. The germline CDR1 and CDR2 sequences are MGHDK and SYGVNS. The junction had 10 bases not matched to a gene; V was cut back by 8 bases and J by 5 bases. The CDR3 extends over 14 amino acids. CDR3 amino acids: CASRNDRGGETQYF. CDR3 DNA sequence: TGTGCCAGCCGTAACGACAGGGGCGGGGAGACCCAGTACTTC.

The gene calls are TRBV2 and TRBJ1-4; D is uncertain. Trimming removed 11 bases at V and 1 base at J, with 8 bases between. Germline CDR1 reads SNHLY; CDR2 reads FYNNEI. The CDR3 runs 12 residues. The CDR3 spells CARAGTNEKLFF. CDR3 sequence (DNA): TGTGCCCGGGCGGGAACTAATGAAAAACTGTTTTTT. Looking up the rest from reference TRBV2 and TRBJ1-4 gives the full variable domain: EPEVTQTPSHQVTQMGQEVILRCVPISNHLYFYWYRQILGQKVEFLVSFYNNEISEKSEIFDDQFSVERPDGSNFTLKIRSTKLEDSAMYFCARAGTNEKLFFGSGTQLSVL.

V and J are TRBV7-9 and TRBJ2-1; D is unresolved. Germline assignment: CDR1 SEHNR and CDR2 FQNEAQ (reference sequence). V was trimmed by 0 bases and J by 6 bases, leaving 6 bases between them. The CDR3 sequence is 13 residues long. CDR3 DNA: TGTGCCAGCAGCTTAGCCGCCTTCAATGAGCAGTTCTTC. Protein sequence: CASSLAAFNEQFF.

J is TRBJ2-1 and V is TRBV9; a weak D match, TRBD2 (5 bases). The CDR3 runs 15 residues. Trimming cost V 2 bases and J 4 bases, with 13 bases left between them. CDR1 is SGDLS and CDR2 is YYNGEE in the germline V gene. In DNA, the CDR3 is TGTGCCAGCAGCGTTTTGGCGGGCGCTTACAATGAGCAGTTCTTC. It yields the protein CASSVLAGAYNEQFF.

This rearrangement joins TRBV7-2 to TRBJ1-2; D uncertain. There are 12 residues in the CDR3. The germline V and J ends were trimmed by 4 bases and 7 bases, with 10 bases remaining between them. Germline V gives CDR1 SGHTA, CDR2 FQGNSA. CDR3 sequence: CASSYQASGYTF. In nucleotides, the CDR3 is TGTGCCAGCAGCTACCAGGCTAGTGGCTACACCTTC.

J is TRBJ1-6 and V is TRBV5-5; D might be TRBD1 (5 bases). The germline CDR1 and CDR2 sequences are SGHKS and YYEKEE (reference sequence). CDR3 length: 16 amino acids. V dropped 0 bases and J dropped 7 bases, with 14 bases sitting between them. The CDR3 DNA reads TGTGCCAGCAGCTTGGAAGGGGACCTCGGAAATTCACCCCTCCACTTT. This sequence encodes CASSLEGDLGNSPLHF. Full variable domain (remainder filled in from reference TRBV5-5 and TRBJ1-6): DAGVTQSPTHLIKTRGQQVTLRCSPISGHKSVSWYQQVLGQGPQFIFQYYEKEERGRGNFPDRFSARQFPNYSSELNVNALLLGDSALYLCASSLEGDLGNSPLHFGNGTRLTVT.

The V call is TRBV6-5, the J call TRBJ2-2; D is possibly TRBD2 (6 bases). Germline V gene lookup returns CDR1 MNHEY and CDR2 SVGAGI. The CDR3 loop spans 14 amino acids. V was pared by 8 bases and J by 1 base, with 11 bases between. The CDR3 loop is CASARAGNTGELFF. CDR3 in DNA: TGTGCCAGCGCGAGAGCGGGGAACACCGGGGAGCTGTTTTTT.

The chain joins TRBV4-3 to TRBJ2-5, with D possibly TRBD1 on 6 matching bases. The J call may be in error: the DNA end matches TRBJ2-7 better. In germline, CDR1 is LGHNA, CDR2 YSLEER. The length of the CDR3 is 19 residues. In DNA, the CDR3 is TGCGCCAGCAGCCAACGCCTACAGACAGGCGCCAATGGGGTTTACGAGCAGTACTTC. The encoded protein is CASSQRLQTGANGVYEQYF.

This chain connects TRBV6-5 to TRBJ1-1; no firm D call. The CDR3 loop spans 15 amino acids. The germline gives CDR1 MNHEY, CDR2 SVGAGI. Trimming took off 4 bases at V and 3 bases at J, with 15 bases between the two ends. The CDR3 sequence: CASSLDGFQYTEAFF. The DNA for the CDR3 is TGTGCCAGCAGTTTGGACGGATTCCAATACACTGAAGCTTTCTTT.

This sequence joins TRBV5-8 and TRBJ2-7; D is undetermined. The germline CDR1 and CDR2 sequences are SGHTS and YDEGEE. This CDR3 region has 15 residues. Between the trimmed V and J ends, which lost 3 bases and 1 base, there was a span of 14 bases. The CDR3 protein is CASSYVPQVSYEQYF. CDR3 in DNA: TGTGCCAGCAGCTACGTACCTCAGGTATCCTACGAGCAGTACTTC. Full variable domain (rest looked up from reference TRBV5-8 and TRBJ2-7): EAGVTQSPTHLIKTRGQQATLRCSPISGHTSVYWYQQALGLGLQFLLWYDEGEERNRGNFPPRFSGRQFPNYSSELNVNALELEDSALYLCASSYVPQVSYEQYFGPGTRLTVT.

This chain links TRBV10-3 with TRBJ1-5; D call uncertain. Trimming shortened V by 6 bases and J by 5 bases, and 14 bases separated the two germline ends. This CDR3 spans 14 amino acids. Looked up from germline, CDR1 is ENHRY and CDR2 is SYGVKD. CDR3 sequence: CAIRPSGGDQPQHF. In DNA form, the CDR3 reads TGTGCCATCAGACCTTCGGGAGGTGATCAGCCCCAGCATTTT.

This clone was picked up one time. The chain is built from TRBV5-4 and TRBJ2-7; D is ambiguous. CDR1 is SGHNT, CDR2 YYREEE, per germline (reference sequence). The ends were cut back, 1 base at V and 4 bases at J, with 15 bases in the middle. This CDR3 has 15 residues. CDR3 in DNA: TGTGCCAGCAGCTTGCGATCGACTGGAGCGTACGAGCAGTACTTC. Translated, it gives CASSLRSTGAYEQYF. Together with reference TRBV5-4 and TRBJ2-7, the CDR3 gives the full variable domain: ETGVTQSPTHLIKTRGQQVTLRCSSQSGHNTVSWYQQALGQGPQFIFQYYREEENGRGNFPPRFSGLQFPNYSSELNVNALELDDSALYLCASSLRSTGAYEQYFGPGTRLTVT.

This chain connects TRBV7-9 to TRBJ2-1; no firm D call. Germline V gives CDR1 SEHNR, CDR2 FQNEAQ (reference sequence). Trimming shortened V by 9 bases and J by 10 bases, and 13 bases separated the two germline ends. The CDR3 has 11 amino acids. This CDR3 reads CASTRTEEQFF. The CDR3, as DNA: TGTGCCAGTACCCGTACGGAGGAGCAGTTCTTC.

The chain couples TRBV7-6 to TRBJ2-3; D uncertain. The germline CDR1 and CDR2 sequences are SGHVS and FNYEAQ. Trimming removed 5 bases at V and 6 bases at J, with 12 bases between. The CDR3 contains 13 residues. This chain's CDR3 is CASSTKVVDTQYF. In DNA form, the CDR3 reads TGTGCCAGCAGCACTAAGGTTGTTGATACGCAGTATTTT.

The rearrangement uses TRBV6-6 and TRBJ2-7; 7 bases map to TRBD2. The V and J ends lost 6 bases and 5 bases, in that order; junction bases with no gene match: 10. The CDR3 extends over 14 amino acids. The germline CDR1 and CDR2 sequences are MNHNY and SVGAGI (reference sequence). CDR3 protein: CASSRRDYRDEQYF. For the CDR3, the DNA is TGTGCCAGCAGCCGCCGGGACTATCGCGACGAGCAGTACTTC.